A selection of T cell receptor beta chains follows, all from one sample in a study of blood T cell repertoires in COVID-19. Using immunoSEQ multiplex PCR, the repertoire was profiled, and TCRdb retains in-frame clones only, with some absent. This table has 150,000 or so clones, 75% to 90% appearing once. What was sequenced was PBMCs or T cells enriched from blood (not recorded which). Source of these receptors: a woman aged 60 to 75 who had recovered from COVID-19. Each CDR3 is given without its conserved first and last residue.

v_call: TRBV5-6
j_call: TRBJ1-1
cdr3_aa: ASSLTGGAEAF

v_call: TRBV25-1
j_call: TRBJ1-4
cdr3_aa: ASSEDGSPGANEKLF

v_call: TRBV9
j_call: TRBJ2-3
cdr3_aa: ASSVAGSSGGARDTQY

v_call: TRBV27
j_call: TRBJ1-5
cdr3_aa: ASSLRQYDQPQH

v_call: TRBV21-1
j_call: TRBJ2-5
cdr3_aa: ASSPQAPGIEETQY

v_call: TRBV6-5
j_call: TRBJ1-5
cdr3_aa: ASSRDRAGGQPQH

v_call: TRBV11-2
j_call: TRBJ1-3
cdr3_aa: ASSQDGTSGNTIY

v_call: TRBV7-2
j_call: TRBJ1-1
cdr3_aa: ASSLWANTEAF

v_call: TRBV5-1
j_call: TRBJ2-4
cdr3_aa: ASSPRQGRDIQY

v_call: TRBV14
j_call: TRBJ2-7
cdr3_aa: ASHLGGSYEQY

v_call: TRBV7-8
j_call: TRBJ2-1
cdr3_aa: ASSLGRLAGGNNEQF

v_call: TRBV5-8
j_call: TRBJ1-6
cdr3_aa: ASSSLGQGLSPLH

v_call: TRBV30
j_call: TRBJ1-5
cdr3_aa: AWTGQWSNQPQH

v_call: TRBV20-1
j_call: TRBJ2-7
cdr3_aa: SASGAGPHEQY

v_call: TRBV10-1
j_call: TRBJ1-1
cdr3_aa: ASSDSNTEAF

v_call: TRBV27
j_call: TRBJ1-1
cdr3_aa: ASSLGRGGTEAF

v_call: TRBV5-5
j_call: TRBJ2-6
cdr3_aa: ASSYSRGSGANVLT

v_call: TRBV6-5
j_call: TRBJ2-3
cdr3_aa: ASSPGTSPDTQY

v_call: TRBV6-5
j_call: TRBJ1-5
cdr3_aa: ASTLPGQGIPQH

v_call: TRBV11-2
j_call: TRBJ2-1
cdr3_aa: ASSLKRTGVVSEQF

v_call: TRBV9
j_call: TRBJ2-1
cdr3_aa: ASSEQRGLPIHEQF

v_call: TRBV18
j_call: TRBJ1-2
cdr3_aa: ASSPSQGTNYGYT